The rows below give T cell receptor beta chains drawn from one sample of a study of cytomegalovirus exposure and HLA in healthy donors. Repertoires were generated with immunoSEQ multiplex PCR, while TCRdb's copy carries only in-frame clones and drops some. The sample contains 95,000 to 100,000 clones, about three quarters of which appear only once. Material: PBMCs. Source of these receptors: a man in his 60s in good health and CMV-seropositive. Both conserved end residues are part of each CDR3. A D gene is named only where the DNA matches it firmly. Clone size is given for some rows only: seen once, a few or many times, or a class if the clone is expanded.

size,J,D,V,CDR3,DNA
NA,TRBJ2-1,TRBD2,TRBV5-1,CASSLGPAGGNNEQFF,TGCGCCAGCAGCTTGGGGCCAGCGGGGGGAAACAATGAGCAGTTCTTC
NA,TRBJ2-7,NA,TRBV30,CAWSPRSTLTYEQYF,TGTGCCTGGAGTCCGAGATCGACACTTACCTACGAGCAGTACTTC
NA,TRBJ2-2,NA,TRBV27,CASSSPSSGFGELFF,TGTGCCAGCAGTTCTCCCTCCTCAGGGTTCGGGGAGCTGTTTTTT
once,TRBJ2-3,NA,TRBV20-1,CSARSEDTQYF,TGCAGTGCTAGGTCCGAGGATACGCAGTATTTT
few,TRBJ2-7,TRBD1,TRBV6-5,CASRPPGQGGQYF,TGTGCCAGCAGGCCGCCGGGACAGGGCGGGCAGTACTTC
NA,TRBJ1-5,NA,TRBV4-1,CASSQDPGLGDPHF,TGCGCCAGCAGCCAAGATCCTGGATTGGGCGACCCACATTTT
NA,TRBJ2-6,TRBD1,TRBV5-1,CASSPGQGAGANVLTF,TGCGCCAGCAGTCCCGGACAGGGGGCCGGGGCCAACGTCCTGACTTTC
once,TRBJ1-2,NA,TRBV4-3,CASSHADSEYGYTF,TGCGCCAGCAGCCACGCGGACAGCGAGTATGGCTACACCTTC
NA,TRBJ1-5,TRBD1,TRBV19,CASSRGQGGQPQHF,TGTGCCAGTAGTAGGGGACAGGGCGGTCAGCCCCAGCATTTT
NA,TRBJ2-1,TRBD2,TRBV18,CASSPMWTSYSYNEQFF,TGTGCCAGCTCACCAATGTGGACTAGCTATTCCTACAATGAGCAGTTCTTC
NA,TRBJ1-1,TRBD1,TRBV29-1,CSVERRGQAFF,TGCAGCGTTGAACGAAGGGGGCAAGCTTTCTTT
NA,TRBJ2-3,NA,TRBV7-3,CASSLIGGSPRGGDTQYF,TGTGCCAGCAGCTTAATTGGAGGGTCCCCCAGAGGTGGCGATACGCAGTATTTT
NA,TRBJ2-5,NA,TRBV6-5,CASSKQGSVEETQYF,TGTGCCAGCAGCAAACAGGGTTCCGTCGAAGAGACCCAGTACTTC
few,TRBJ2-1,NA,TRBV7-3,CASSLGDYSGNEQFF,TGTGCCAGCAGTCTCGGGGATTACTCGGGAAATGAGCAGTTCTTC
NA,TRBJ2-7,NA,TRBV9,CASSRGDSSYEQYF,TGTGCCAGCAGCCGCGGGGACAGCTCCTACGAGCAGTACTTC
NA,TRBJ1-2,NA,TRBV9,CASNLAGGIYGYTF,TGTGCCAGCAACCTAGCGGGGGGTATCTATGGCTACACCTTC
once,TRBJ2-1,NA,TRBV10-1,CASSEGVLYNEQFF,TGCGCCAGCAGTGAAGGGGTCCTTTACAATGAGCAGTTCTTC
NA,TRBJ1-2,TRBD1,TRBV6-5,CASSSLQGLHGYTF,TGTGCCAGCAGTTCGTTACAGGGGTTACATGGCTACACCTTC
NA,TRBJ1-2,TRBD1,TRBV5-1,CASSATGEANYGYTF,TGCGCCAGCAGCGCTACAGGGGAGGCTAACTATGGCTACACCTTC
once,TRBJ2-7,NA,TRBV6-6,CASSLPRAPLYEQYF,TGTGCCAGCAGCCTTCCGCGGGCCCCTCTGTACGAGCAGTACTTC
NA,TRBJ2-1,NA,TRBV7-9,CASSPLLGDEQFF,TGTGCCAGCAGCCCTCTCTTGGGAGATGAGCAGTTCTTC
NA,TRBJ1-1,NA,TRBV28,CASSLPGVTEAFF,TGTGCCAGCAGTTTACCCGGGGTCACTGAAGCTTTCTTT
few,TRBJ2-5,NA,TRBV7-9,CASSLAGSQFYQETQYF,TGTGCCAGCAGCCTAGCCGGGAGCCAATTCTACCAAGAGACCCAGTACTTC
NA,TRBJ1-2,TRBD1,TRBV5-4,CASVRQGAGYGYTF,TGTGCCAGCGTACGACAGGGGGCTGGCTATGGCTACACCTTC
NA,TRBJ2-5,TRBD1,TRBV10-1,CASSDTGAGETQYF,TGCGCCAGCAGTGATACAGGGGCGGGTGAGACCCAGTACTTC
NA,TRBJ1-2,NA,TRBV28,CASSFGPYGYTF,TGTGCCAGCAGTTTTGGGCCCTATGGCTACACCTTC
NA,TRBJ2-1,NA,TRBV29-1,CSVRRGINNEQFF,TGCAGCGTACGAAGGGGGATTAACAATGAGCAGTTCTTC
NA,TRBJ2-3,TRBD2,TRBV7-6,CASSSGASGADTQYF,TGTGCCAGCAGTTCCGGGGCTAGCGGGGCAGATACGCAGTATTTT
NA,TRBJ2-5,NA,TRBV6-6,CASSLLETQYF,TGTGCCAGCAGTCTGTTAGAGACCCAGTACTTC
once,TRBJ2-5,TRBD2,TRBV4-2,CASSQDAGGALSYF,TGTGCCAGCAGCCAAGATGCGGGGGGCGCACTCTCGTACTTC
NA,TRBJ2-7,NA,TRBV11-2,CASSSPSGYYEQYF,TGTGCCAGCAGCTCACCGTCCGGGTACTACGAGCAGTACTTC
few,TRBJ2-7,TRBD2,TRBV19,CASSIGAGEVYEQYF,TGTGCCAGTAGTATAGGGGCGGGGGAAGTCTACGAGCAGTACTTC
NA,TRBJ1-1,NA,TRBV18,CASSPARGANTEAFF,TGTGCCAGCTCACCCGCACGGGGGGCAAACACTGAAGCTTTCTTT
NA,TRBJ2-7,NA,TRBV5-1,CASSPLHEQYF,TGCGCCAGCAGCCCCCTCCACGAGCAGTACTTC
NA,TRBJ1-5,TRBD1,TRBV7-9,CASSLGTGGGQPQHF,TGTGCCAGCAGCTTAGGGACAGGGGGCGGTCAGCCCCAGCATTTT
NA,TRBJ2-3,TRBD2,TRBV5-1,CASSLAGTSGVDTQYF,TGCGCCAGCAGCTTGGCCGGGACTAGCGGGGTGGATACGCAGTATTTT
NA,TRBJ1-1,TRBD1,TRBV6-4,CASSDSRGQGEAFF,TGTGCCAGCAGTGACTCGAGGGGACAGGGTGAAGCTTTCTTT
NA,TRBJ1-4,NA,TRBV25-1,CASSGDDRKLFF,TGTGCCAGCAGTGGTGACGACAGAAAACTGTTTTTT
NA,TRBJ2-7,TRBD1,TRBV5-1,CASSYRGHEQYF,TGCGCCAGCAGTTACAGGGGCCACGAGCAGTACTTC
NA,TRBJ2-5,NA,TRBV28,CATGRGLPHRQETQYF,TGTGCCACCGGTAGAGGTTTGCCACACCGCCAAGAGACCCAGTACTTC
NA,TRBJ2-7,NA,TRBV5-4,CASSLDRVEQYF,TGTGCCAGCAGCTTGGACAGGGTCGAGCAGTACTTC
few,TRBJ1-2,NA,TRBV9,CASSVEIREPTNYGYTF,TGTGCCAGCAGCGTAGAGATCCGGGAACCAACTAACTATGGCTACACCTTC
NA,TRBJ2-5,NA,TRBV29-1,CSVDGVTETRDQETQYF,TGCAGCGTTGATGGGGTAACGGAGACTAGAGACCAAGAGACCCAGTACTTC
NA,TRBJ2-7,TRBD2,TRBV19,CASSIGTTYEQYF,TGTGCCAGTAGTATTGGGACTACATACGAGCAGTACTTC
NA,TRBJ1-6,NA,TRBV30,CAWSPGQGLPLHF,TGTGCCTGGAGTCCCGGTCAGGGATTACCCCTCCACTTT
NA,TRBJ1-6,NA,TRBV6-1,CASDILEAYNSPLHF,TGTGCCAGCGACATCTTGGAGGCCTATAATTCACCCCTCCACTTT
NA,TRBJ2-3,TRBD2,TRBV6-5,CASSRGGARTDTQYF,TGTGCCAGCAGTCGCGGGGGGGCCCGGACAGATACGCAGTATTTT
NA,TRBJ2-1,TRBD2,TRBV2,CASSEGAGEYNEQFF,TGTGCCAGCAGTGAAGGGGCGGGGGAGTACAATGAGCAGTTCTTC
few,TRBJ1-2,NA,TRBV7-8,CASSLAPEVYGYTF,TGTGCCAGCAGCTTAGCTCCAGAGGTGTATGGCTACACCTTC
NA,TRBJ2-3,NA,TRBV4-3,CASSQVHTDTQYF,TGCGCCAGCAGCCAAGTACACACAGATACGCAGTATTTT
NA,TRBJ1-6,NA,TRBV6-4,CASSDSKTDSSSYNSPLHF,TGTGCCAGCAGTGACTCGAAAACAGATTCCAGCTCCTATAATTCACCCCTCCACTTT
NA,TRBJ1-4,TRBD1,TRBV19,CASRDRAATNEELFF,TGTGCCAGTAGGGACAGGGCTGCAACTAATGAAGAACTGTTTTTT
once,TRBJ2-7,NA,TRBV30,CAWSVPGSSYEQYF,TGTGCCTGGAGTGTACCGGGGTCATCATACGAGCAGTACTTC
NA,TRBJ2-5,TRBD1,TRBV25-1,CASSPPGTGGETQYF,TGTGCCAGCAGTCCCCCCGGGACAGGAGGAGAGACCCAGTACTTC